This T cell receptor (beta chain) was documented in a study of kidney transplant recipient with SARS-CoV-2 infection. From the reads, TCRdb called clonotypes with MiXCR, one entry per CDR3 protein. The repertoire holds fewer than 250,000 distinct CDR3 sequences, with about 30% as singletons. CDR3 length equals 18 residues. Germline trimming cut 4 bases from V and 9 bases from J; bases unmatched to any gene: 11. Germline CDR1 reads KGHDR; CDR2 reads SFDVKD. Material: a blood sample, obtained at baseline and between days 110 and 120 from a kidney transplant recipient. The origin of this receptor is a male patient between 25 and 39 years old who had COVID-19 and was a kidney transplant recipient. Some T cells may possibly be graft donor cells. The V gene is TRBV24-1, the J gene TRBJ2-1, with TRBD2 matching 16 bases. Here the CDR3 DNA reads TGTGCCACCAGTGACCCGAGTGGGACTAGCGGGAGGGTCGGTGAGCAGTTCTTC. This codes for CATSDPSGTSGRVGEQFF.